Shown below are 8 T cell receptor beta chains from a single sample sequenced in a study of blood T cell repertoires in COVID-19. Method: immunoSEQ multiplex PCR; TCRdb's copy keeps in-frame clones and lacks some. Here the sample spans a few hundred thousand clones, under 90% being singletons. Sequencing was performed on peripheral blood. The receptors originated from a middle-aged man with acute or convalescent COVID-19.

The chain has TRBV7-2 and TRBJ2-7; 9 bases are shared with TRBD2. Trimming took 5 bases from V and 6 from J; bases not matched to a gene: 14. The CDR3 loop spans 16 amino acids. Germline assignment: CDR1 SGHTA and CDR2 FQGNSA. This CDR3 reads CASSPSGLAGPGEQYF. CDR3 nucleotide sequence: TGTGCCAGCAGCCCAAGCGGGCTAGCGGGGCCTGGCGAGCAGTACTTC.

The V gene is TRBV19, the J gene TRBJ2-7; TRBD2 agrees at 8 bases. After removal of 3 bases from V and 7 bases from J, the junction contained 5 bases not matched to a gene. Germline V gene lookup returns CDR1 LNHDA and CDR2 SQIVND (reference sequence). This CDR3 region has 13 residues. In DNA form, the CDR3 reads TGTGCCAGTAGTATCGGGGGGGTGAGTGAGCAGTACTTC. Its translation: CASSIGGVSEQYF.

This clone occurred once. The CDR3 loop reads CASSLGAGLSYEQYF. The DNA for the CDR3 is TGTGCCAGCAGCTTAGGGGCGGGCCTCTCCTACGAGCAGTACTTC. The rearrangement links TRBV7-9 to TRBJ2-7, with D maybe TRBD2 (5 bases). This CDR3 spans 15 amino acids. The germline gives CDR1 SEHNR, CDR2 FQNEAQ (reference sequence). V was pared by 1 base and J by 0 bases, with 10 bases between. The variable domain in full, completed from reference TRBV7-9 and TRBJ2-7, reads DTGVSQNPRHKITKRGQNVTFRCDPISEHNRLYWYRQTLGQGPEFLTYFQNEAQLEKSRLLSDRFSAERPKGSFSTLEIQRTEQGDSAMYLCASSLGAGLSYEQYFGPGTRLTVT.

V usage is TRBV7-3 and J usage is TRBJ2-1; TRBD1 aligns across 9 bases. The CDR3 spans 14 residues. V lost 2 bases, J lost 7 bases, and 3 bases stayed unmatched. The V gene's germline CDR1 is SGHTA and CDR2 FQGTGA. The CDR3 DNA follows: TGTGCCAGCAGCTTAGGACAGGGGCTGAATGAGCAGTTCTTC. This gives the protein CASSLGQGLNEQFF.

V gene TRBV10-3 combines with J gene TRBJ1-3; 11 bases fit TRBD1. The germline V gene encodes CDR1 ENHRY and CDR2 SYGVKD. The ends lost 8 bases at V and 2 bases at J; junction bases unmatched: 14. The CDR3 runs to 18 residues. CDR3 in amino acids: CAISGGQGVRRAGNTIYF. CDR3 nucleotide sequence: TGTGCCATCTCCGGGGGACAGGGGGTCCGGAGGGCTGGAAACACCATATATTTT.

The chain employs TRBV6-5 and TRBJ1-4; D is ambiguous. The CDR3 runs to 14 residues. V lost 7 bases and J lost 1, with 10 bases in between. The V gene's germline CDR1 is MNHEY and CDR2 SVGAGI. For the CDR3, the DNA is TGTGCCAGCAACGAAAGAGGAACTAATGAAAAACTGTTTTTT. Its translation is CASNERGTNEKLFF.

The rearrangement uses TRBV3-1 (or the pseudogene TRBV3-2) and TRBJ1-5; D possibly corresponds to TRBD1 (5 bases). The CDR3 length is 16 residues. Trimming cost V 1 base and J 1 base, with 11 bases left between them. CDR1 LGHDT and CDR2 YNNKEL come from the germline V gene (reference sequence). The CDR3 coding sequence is TGTGCCAGCAGCCAAGTGACAGTTATGAGCAATCAGCCCCAGCATTTT. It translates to CASSQVTVMSNQPQHF.

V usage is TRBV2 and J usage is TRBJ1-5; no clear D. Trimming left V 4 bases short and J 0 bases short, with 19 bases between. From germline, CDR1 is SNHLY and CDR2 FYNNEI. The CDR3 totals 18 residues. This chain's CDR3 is CASSGPTTEILSNQPQHF. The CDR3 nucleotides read TGTGCCAGCAGTGGACCGACAACCGAGATCCTTAGCAATCAGCCCCAGCATTTT.